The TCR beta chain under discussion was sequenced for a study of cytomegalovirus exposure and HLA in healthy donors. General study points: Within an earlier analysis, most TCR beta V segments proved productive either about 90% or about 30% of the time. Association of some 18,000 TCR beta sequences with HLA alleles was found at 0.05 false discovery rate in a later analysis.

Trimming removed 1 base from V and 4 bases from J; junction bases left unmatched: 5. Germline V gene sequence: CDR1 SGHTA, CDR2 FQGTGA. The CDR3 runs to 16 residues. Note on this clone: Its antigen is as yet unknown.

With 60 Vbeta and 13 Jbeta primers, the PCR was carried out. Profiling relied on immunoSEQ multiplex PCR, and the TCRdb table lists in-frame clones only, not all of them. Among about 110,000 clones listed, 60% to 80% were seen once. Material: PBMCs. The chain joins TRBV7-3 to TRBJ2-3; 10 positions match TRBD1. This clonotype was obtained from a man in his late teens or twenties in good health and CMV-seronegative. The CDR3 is CASSLRGGTGADTQYF. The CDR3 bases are TGTGCCAGCAGCTTAAGGGGGGGGACAGGGGCAGATACGCAGTATTTT.